Listed below are T cell receptor beta chains from one sample, sequenced in a study of blood T cells in healthy people across ages. TCRdb analysed the 5' RACE reads with MiXCR anew, one entry per CDR3 protein. Of about 1.5 million distinct CDR3 sequences in the sample, about 42% were seen once. Sequenced sample: blood. These receptors originate from a woman under 30 in good health. The CDR3 runs from the conserved cysteine through the conserved F or W. The D gene is left open where the match is weak. Clone size appears in some rows only: once, few, many, or a class for an expanded clone.

d_call	v_call	j_call	clone_size	cdr3_nt	cdr3_aa
-	TRBV7-8	TRBJ1-4	-	TGTGCCAGCAGCCCAATAGGCAGGACGGAAAAACTGTTTTTT	CASSPIGRTEKLFF
TRBD2	TRBV7-2	TRBJ2-2	-	TGTGCCAGCAGCTCCGTAGCGGGAAGGGACACCGGGGAGCTGTTTTTT	CASSSVAGRDTGELFF
-	TRBV3-1	TRBJ2-7	-	TGTGCCAGTCAGGACTGGGTGGGCGAGCAGTACTTC	CASQDWVGEQYF
-	TRBV27	TRBJ1-5	few	TGTGCCAGCAGACCGGGATATAGCAATCAGCCCCAGCATTTT	CASRPGYSNQPQHF
-	TRBV6-5	TRBJ2-7	once	TGTGCCAGCAGTTACATAGGGCTAACCCCCTACGAGCAGTACTTC	CASSYIGLTPYEQYF
-	TRBV5-1	TRBJ2-5	-	TGCGCCAGCAGCTCCGCTACCGCCGGTGAGGAGACCCAGTACTTC	CASSSATAGEETQYF
TRBD1	TRBV25-1	TRBJ1-1	few	TGTGCCAGCAGTGAACTCCGGACAGGGAGAATAGGGAACACTGAAGCTTTCTTT	CASSELRTGRIGNTEAFF
TRBD2	TRBV18	TRBJ2-5	few	TGTGCCAGCTCACCGTCCGGGACTAGAAAGGTGGAGACCCAGTACTTC	CASSPSGTRKVETQYF
-	TRBV4-1	TRBJ2-7	-	TGCGCCAGCAGCCAAGACCTTTCCTGGGAGCAGTACTTC	CASSQDLSWEQYF
-	TRBV15	TRBJ2-2	-	TGTGCCACCAGCAGAGAGGACAATCTTGGGGAGCTGTTTTTT	CATSREDNLGELFF
TRBD1	TRBV7-2	TRBJ1-2	many	TGTGCCAGCAGCTTGACCAACAGGGGAACTAACTATGGCTACACCTTC	CASSLTNRGTNYGYTF
TRBD2	TRBV6-2/TRBV6-3	TRBJ2-1	few	TGTGCCAGCAGGCTCAAACTAGCGGGAGTCTCCAATGAGCAGTTCTTC	CASRLKLAGVSNEQFF
TRBD2	TRBV3-1	TRBJ2-2	-	TGTGCCAGCAGCCCTGGACTAGCGGGAGGGCCGGTCACCGGGGAGCTGTTTTTT	CASSPGLAGGPVTGELFF
-	TRBV9	TRBJ1-1	-	TGTGCCAGCAGCCCGACGGGGGGTCAACACACTGAAGCTTTCTTT	CASSPTGGQHTEAFF
TRBD1	TRBV20-1	TRBJ1-2	many	TGCAGTGCTAGCCCTGGGACAGGCTATGGCTACACCTTC	CSASPGTGYGYTF
TRBD1	TRBV20-1	TRBJ1-2	few	TGCAGTGCTTCCGGGACAGGGGACTATGGCTACACCTTC	CSASGTGDYGYTF
-	TRBV12-3/TRBV12-4	TRBJ1-1	-	TGTGCCAGCAGTTTAGTCGGGGGGAGAAGCACTGAAGCTTTCTTT	CASSLVGGRSTEAFF
-	TRBV29-1	TRBJ2-1	-	TGCAGCGCTGTAGGGCCCTTCGATGAGCAGTTCTTC	CSAVGPFDEQFF
TRBD1	TRBV15	TRBJ2-7	-	TGTGCAACCAGCTACGACAGGGGAAGGAACGAGCAGTACTTC	CATSYDRGRNEQYF
-	TRBV12-3/TRBV12-4	TRBJ2-7	-	TGTGCCAGCAGTTTAGCGGGACGCAACTCCTACGAGCAGTACTTC	CASSLAGRNSYEQYF
TRBD2	TRBV20-1	TRBJ2-3	-	TGCAGTGCTAGGATGGCTAGCGGGTCCACAGATACGCAGTATTTT	CSARMASGSTDTQYF
-	TRBV4-1	TRBJ1-2	-	TGCGCCAGCAGCCAAGAGACAGTCTATGGCTACACCTTC	CASSQETVYGYTF
-	TRBV20-1	TRBJ1-5	-	TGCAGTGCTAGAGATGGGACGAGGGGCAATCAGCCCCAGCATTTT	CSARDGTRGNQPQHF
-	TRBV12-3/TRBV12-4	TRBJ2-7	-	TGTGCCAGCAGCCGCGATGTCAGGACAGCATCCTACGAGCAGTACTTC	CASSRDVRTASYEQYF
-	TRBV5-8	TRBJ1-1	-	TGTGCCAGCAGCCGGACGAGGGAAGCTTTCTTT	CASSRTREAFF
TRBD1	TRBV27	TRBJ2-7	few	TGTGCCAGCAGAACCGGGACAGTCCTCTACGAGCAGTACTTC	CASRTGTVLYEQYF
-	TRBV30	TRBJ2-1	-	TGTGCCTGGAGTGTTGGGCTGGGGGGAAGAAATGAGCAGTTCTTC	CAWSVGLGGRNEQFF
-	TRBV6-6	TRBJ1-2	-	TGTGCCAGCAGTTACAAAACAGGGCCTTATGGCTACACCTTC	CASSYKTGPYGYTF
TRBD1	TRBV30	TRBJ1-2	-	TGTGCCTGGAGGGCGACAGGGACGGTCTATGGCTACACCTTC	CAWRATGTVYGYTF
-	TRBV12-3/TRBV12-4	TRBJ1-6	-	TGTGCCAGCAGTTTAGCGGCCTCACCCCTCCACTTT	CASSLAASPLHF
-	TRBV7-9	TRBJ1-2	few	TGTGCCAGCAGCGGGTACAACTATGGCTACACCTTC	CASSGYNYGYTF
-	TRBV28	TRBJ2-4	-	TGTGCCAGCCAGGACCTAGCCAAAAACATTCAGTACTTC	CASQDLAKNIQYF
TRBD1	TRBV2	TRBJ1-5	few	TGTGCCAGCAACGTACAGGGGTTGGGCAATCAGCCCCAGCATTTT	CASNVQGLGNQPQHF
-	TRBV11-2	TRBJ2-3	-	TGTGCCAGCAGCCCCGCCGGGAGGGGGCGATTTACAGATACGCAGTATTTT	CASSPAGRGRFTDTQYF
-	TRBV10-3	TRBJ2-7	once	TGTGCCATCAGTGAGTCTTCAGGGTTCTACAATGAGCAGTACTTC	CAISESSGFYNEQYF
TRBD2	TRBV6-5	TRBJ2-1	-	TGTGCCAGCAGTCTAGCCGGGACTAGGAATGAGCAGTTCTTC	CASSLAGTRNEQFF
-	TRBV7-2	TRBJ1-2	few	TGTGCCAGCAGCTCGCAGGGAGGGCCCTATGGCTACACCTTC	CASSSQGGPYGYTF
TRBD1	TRBV7-2	TRBJ1-4	few	TGTGCCAGCAGCCGGACAGGTTCAACTAATGAAAAACTGTTTTTT	CASSRTGSTNEKLFF
TRBD1	TRBV25-1	TRBJ1-2	many	TGTGCCAGCAGTGAATTCTCGGGACAGGGTAACTATGGCTACACCTTC	CASSEFSGQGNYGYTF
-	TRBV4-1	TRBJ2-1	few	TGCGCCAGCAGTGAGACTCGGGACCAAAGGACCTACAATGAGCAGTTCTTC	CASSETRDQRTYNEQFF